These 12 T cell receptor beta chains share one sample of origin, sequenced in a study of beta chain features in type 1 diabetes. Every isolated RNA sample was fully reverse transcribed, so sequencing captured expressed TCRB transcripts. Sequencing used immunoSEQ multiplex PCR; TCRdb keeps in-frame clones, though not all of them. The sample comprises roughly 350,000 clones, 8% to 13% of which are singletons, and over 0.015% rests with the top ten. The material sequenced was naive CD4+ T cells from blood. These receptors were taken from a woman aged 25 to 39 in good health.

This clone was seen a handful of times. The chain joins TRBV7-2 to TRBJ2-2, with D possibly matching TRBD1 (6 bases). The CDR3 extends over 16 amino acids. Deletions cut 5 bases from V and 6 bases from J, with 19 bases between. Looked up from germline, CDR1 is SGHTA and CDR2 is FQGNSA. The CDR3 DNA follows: TGTGCCAGCAGCCAAGGCGACCAGGGGCTATCCGGGGAGCTGTTTTTT. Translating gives CASSQGDQGLSGELFF. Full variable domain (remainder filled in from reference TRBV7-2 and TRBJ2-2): GAGVSQSPSNKVTEKGKDVELRCDPISGHTALYWYRQSLGQGLEFLIYFQGNSAPDKSGLPSDRFSAERTGGSVSTLTIQRTQQEDSAVYLCASSQGDQGLSGELFFGEGSRLTVL.

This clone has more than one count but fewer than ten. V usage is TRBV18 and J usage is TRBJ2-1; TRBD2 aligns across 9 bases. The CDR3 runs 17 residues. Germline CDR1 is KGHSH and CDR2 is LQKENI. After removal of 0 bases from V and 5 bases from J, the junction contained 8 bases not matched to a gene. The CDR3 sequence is CASSPPSMVAGDNEQFF. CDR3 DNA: TGTGCCAGCTCACCACCCTCGATGGTAGCGGGAGACAATGAGCAGTTCTTC.

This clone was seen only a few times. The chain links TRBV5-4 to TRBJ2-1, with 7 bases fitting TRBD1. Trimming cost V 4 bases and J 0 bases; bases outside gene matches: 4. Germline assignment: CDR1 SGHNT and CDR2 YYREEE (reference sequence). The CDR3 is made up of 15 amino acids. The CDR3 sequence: CASSQQGSSYNEQFF. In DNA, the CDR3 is TGTGCCAGCAGCCAACAGGGGAGCTCCTACAATGAGCAGTTCTTC.

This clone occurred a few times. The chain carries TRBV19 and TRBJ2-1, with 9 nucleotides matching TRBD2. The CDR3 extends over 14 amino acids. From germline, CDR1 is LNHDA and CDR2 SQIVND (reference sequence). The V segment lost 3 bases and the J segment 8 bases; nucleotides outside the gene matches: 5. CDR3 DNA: TGTGCCAGTAGTATGGTAGCGGGAGACTATGAGCAGTTCTTC. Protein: CASSMVAGDYEQFF. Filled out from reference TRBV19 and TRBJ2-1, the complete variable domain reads DGGITQSPKYLFRKEGQNVTLSCEQNLNHDAMYWYRQDPGQGLRLIYYSQIVNDFQKGDIAEGYSVSREKKESFPLTVTSAQKNPTAFYLCASSMVAGDYEQFFGPGTRLTVL.

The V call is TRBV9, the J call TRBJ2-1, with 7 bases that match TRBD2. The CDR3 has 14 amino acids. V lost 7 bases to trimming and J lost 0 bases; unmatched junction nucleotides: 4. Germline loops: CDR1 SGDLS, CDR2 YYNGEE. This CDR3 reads CASGGGNSYNEQFF. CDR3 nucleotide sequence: TGTGCCAGCGGGGGGGGGAACTCCTACAATGAGCAGTTCTTC.

This chain's CDR3 is CASSQGLAGGAYEQYF. Written as DNA, the CDR3 is TGTGCCAGCAGTCAGGGGCTAGCGGGAGGGGCCTACGAGCAGTACTTC. The chain couples TRBV7-2 to TRBJ2-7; 12 nucleotides match TRBD2. J was trimmed by 2 bases and V by 6 bases; bases with no gene match: 8. The CDR3 totals 16 residues. Germline-derived CDR1 and CDR2 are SGHTA and FQGNSA. Supplemented by reference TRBV7-2 and TRBJ2-7, the full variable domain reads GAGVSQSPSNKVTEKGKDVELRCDPISGHTALYWYRQSLGQGLEFLIYFQGNSAPDKSGLPSDRFSAERTGGSVSTLTIQRTQQEDSAVYLCASSQGLAGGAYEQYFGPGTRLTVT.

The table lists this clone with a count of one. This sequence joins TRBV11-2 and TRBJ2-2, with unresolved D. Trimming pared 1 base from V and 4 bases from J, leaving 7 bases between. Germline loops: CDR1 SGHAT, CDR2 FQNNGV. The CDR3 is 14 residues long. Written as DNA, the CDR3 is TGTGCCAGCAGCTTAGCAGGTCCCACCGGGGAGCTGTTTTTT. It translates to CASSLAGPTGELFF. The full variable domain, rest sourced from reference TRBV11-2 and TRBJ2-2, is EAGVAQSPRYKIIEKRQSVAFWCNPISGHATLYWYQQILGQGPKLLIQFQNNGVVDDSQLPKDRFSAERLKGVDSTLKIQPAKLEDSAVYLCASSLAGPTGELFFGEGSRLTVL.

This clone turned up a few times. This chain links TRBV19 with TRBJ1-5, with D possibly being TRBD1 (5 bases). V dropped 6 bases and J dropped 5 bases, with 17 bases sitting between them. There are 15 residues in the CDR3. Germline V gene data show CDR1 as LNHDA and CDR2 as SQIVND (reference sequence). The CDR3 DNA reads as TGTGCCAGTAGCGAGATGGGGCAGGGTGATCAGCCCCAGCATTTT. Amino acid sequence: CASSEMGQGDQPQHF.

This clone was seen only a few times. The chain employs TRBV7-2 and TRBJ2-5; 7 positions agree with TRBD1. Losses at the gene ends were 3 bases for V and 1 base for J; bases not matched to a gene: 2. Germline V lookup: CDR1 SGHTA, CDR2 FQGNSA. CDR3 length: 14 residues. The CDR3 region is CASSLGQLQETQYF. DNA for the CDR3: TGTGCCAGCAGCTTGGGACAGCTCCAAGAGACCCAGTACTTC.

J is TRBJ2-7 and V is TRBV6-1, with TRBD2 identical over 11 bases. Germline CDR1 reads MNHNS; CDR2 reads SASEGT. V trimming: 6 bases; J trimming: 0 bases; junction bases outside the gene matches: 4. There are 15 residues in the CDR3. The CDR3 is CASRRTSGRSYEQYF. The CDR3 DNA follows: TGTGCCAGCAGGAGGACTAGCGGGCGCTCCTACGAGCAGTACTTC.

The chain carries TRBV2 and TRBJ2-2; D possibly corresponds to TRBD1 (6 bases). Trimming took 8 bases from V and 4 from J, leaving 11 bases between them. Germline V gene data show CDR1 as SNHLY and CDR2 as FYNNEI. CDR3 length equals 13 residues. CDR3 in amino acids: CASQGSATGELFF. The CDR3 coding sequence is TGTGCCAGCCAGGGGTCCGCCACCGGGGAGCTGTTTTTT.

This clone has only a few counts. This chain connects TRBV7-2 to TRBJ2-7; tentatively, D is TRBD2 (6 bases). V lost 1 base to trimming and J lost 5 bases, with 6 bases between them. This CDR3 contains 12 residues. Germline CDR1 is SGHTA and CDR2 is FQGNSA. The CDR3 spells CASSLGLDEQYF. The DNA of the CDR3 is TGTGCCAGCAGCTTAGGACTAGACGAGCAGTACTTC.